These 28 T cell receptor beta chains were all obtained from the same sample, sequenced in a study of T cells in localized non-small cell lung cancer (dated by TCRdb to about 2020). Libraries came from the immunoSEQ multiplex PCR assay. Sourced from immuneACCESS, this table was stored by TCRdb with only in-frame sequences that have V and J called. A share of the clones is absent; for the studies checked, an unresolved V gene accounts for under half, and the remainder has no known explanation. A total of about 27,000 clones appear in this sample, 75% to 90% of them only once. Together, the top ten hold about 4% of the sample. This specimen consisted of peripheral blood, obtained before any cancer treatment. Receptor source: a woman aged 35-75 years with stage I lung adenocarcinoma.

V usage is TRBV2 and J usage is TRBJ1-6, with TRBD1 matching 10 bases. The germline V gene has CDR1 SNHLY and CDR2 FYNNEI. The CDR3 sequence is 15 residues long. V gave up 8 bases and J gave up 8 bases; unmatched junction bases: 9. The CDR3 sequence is CASAKTGGVDSPLHF. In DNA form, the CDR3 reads TGTGCCAGCGCTAAGACAGGGGGCGTAGATTCACCCCTCCACTTT.

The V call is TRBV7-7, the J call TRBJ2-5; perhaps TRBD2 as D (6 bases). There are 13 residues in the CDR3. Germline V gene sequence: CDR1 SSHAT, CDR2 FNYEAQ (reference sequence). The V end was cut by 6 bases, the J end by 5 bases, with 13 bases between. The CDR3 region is CASSSRLGETQYF. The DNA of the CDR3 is TGTGCCAGCAGTTCCAGACTAGGGGAGACCCAGTACTTC.

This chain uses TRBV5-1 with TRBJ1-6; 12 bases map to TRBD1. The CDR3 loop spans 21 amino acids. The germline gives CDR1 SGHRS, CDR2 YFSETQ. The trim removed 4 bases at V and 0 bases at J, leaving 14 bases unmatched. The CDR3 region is CASSSYSGTGGSSSYNSPLHF. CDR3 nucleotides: TGCGCCAGCAGCAGCTACTCCGGGACAGGGGGCTCTAGCTCCTATAATTCACCCCTCCACTTT. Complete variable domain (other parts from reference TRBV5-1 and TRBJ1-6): KAGVTQTPRYLIKTRGQQVTLSCSPISGHRSVSWYQQTPGQGLQFLFEYFSETQRNKGNFPGRFSGRQFSNSRSEMNVSTLELGDSALYLCASSSYSGTGGSSSYNSPLHFGNGTRLTVT.

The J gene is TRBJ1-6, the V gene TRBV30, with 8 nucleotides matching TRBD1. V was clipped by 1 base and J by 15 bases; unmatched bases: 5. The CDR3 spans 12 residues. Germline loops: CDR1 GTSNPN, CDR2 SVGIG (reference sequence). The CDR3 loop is CAWSGLGQVLHF. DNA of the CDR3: TGTGCCTGGAGTGGCCTGGGACAGGTCCTCCACTTT. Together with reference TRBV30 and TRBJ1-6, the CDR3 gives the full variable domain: SQTIHQWPATLVQPVGSPLSLECTVEGTSNPNLYWYRQAAGRGLQLLFYSVGIGQISSEVPQNLSASRPQDRQFILSSKKLLLSDSGFYLCAWSGLGQVLHFGNGTRLTVT.

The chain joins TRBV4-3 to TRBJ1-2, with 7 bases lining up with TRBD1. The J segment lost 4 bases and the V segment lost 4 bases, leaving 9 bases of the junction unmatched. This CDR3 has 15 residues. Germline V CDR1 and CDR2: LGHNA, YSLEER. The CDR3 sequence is CASSLSDRQGYGYTF. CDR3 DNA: TGCGCCAGCAGCCTCTCGGACAGGCAGGGCTATGGCTACACCTTC.

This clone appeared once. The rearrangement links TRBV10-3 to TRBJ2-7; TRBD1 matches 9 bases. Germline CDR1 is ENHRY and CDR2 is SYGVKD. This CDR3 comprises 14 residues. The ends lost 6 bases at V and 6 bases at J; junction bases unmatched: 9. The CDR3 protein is CAIRPDRGGLEQYF. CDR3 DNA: TGTGCCATCAGACCGGACAGGGGAGGACTCGAGCAGTACTTC.

The CDR3 DNA sequence: TGTGCCAGCAGCTTAAAGGGGGCCTACGAGCAGTACTTC. This codes for CASSLKGAYEQYF. The chain recombines TRBV7-8 with TRBJ2-7, with a weak D call TRBD1 (6 bases). Trimming removed 2 bases from V and 2 bases from J, with 7 bases in between. The germline gives CDR1 SGHVS, CDR2 FQNEAQ. The CDR3 runs to 13 residues.

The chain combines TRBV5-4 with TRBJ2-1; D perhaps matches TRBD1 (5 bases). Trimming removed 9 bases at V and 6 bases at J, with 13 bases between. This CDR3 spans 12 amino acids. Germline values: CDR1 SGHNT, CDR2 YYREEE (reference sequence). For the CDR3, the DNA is TGTGCCACAGCAGGGAACGGCAATGAGCAGTTCTTC. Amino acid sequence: CATAGNGNEQFF.

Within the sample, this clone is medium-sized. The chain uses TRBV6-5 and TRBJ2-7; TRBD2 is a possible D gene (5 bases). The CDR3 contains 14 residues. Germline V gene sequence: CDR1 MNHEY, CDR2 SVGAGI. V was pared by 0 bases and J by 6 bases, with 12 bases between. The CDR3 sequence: CASSYSTEGAEQYF. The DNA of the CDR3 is TGTGCCAGCAGTTACTCCACCGAGGGTGCCGAGCAGTACTTC.

The CDR3 protein is CASSRSPDTQYF. CDR3 coding DNA: TGTGCCAGCAGCCGCTCCCCAGATACGCAGTATTTT. The chain links TRBV7-2 to TRBJ2-3; D uncertain. The germline gives CDR1 SGHTA, CDR2 FQGNSA. CDR3 size: 12 residues. Trimming left V 5 bases short and J 4 bases short, with 7 bases between.

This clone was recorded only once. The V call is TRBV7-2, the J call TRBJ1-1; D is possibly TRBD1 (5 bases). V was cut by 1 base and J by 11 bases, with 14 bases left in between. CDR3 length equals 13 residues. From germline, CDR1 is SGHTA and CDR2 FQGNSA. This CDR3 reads CASSLGRGSWAFF. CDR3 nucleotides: TGTGCCAGCAGCTTAGGTCGGGGGTCTTGGGCTTTCTTT.

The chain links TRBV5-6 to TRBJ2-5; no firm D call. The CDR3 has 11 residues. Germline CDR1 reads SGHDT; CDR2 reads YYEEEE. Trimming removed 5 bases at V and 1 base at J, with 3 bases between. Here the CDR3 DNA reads TGTGCCAGCAGTTTCCAAGAGACCCAGTACTTC. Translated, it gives CASSFQETQYF.

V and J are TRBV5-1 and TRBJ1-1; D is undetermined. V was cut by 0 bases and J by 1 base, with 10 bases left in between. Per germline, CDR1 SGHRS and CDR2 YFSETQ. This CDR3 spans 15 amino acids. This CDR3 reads CASSLAGTRNTEAFF. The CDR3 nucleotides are TGCGCCAGCAGCTTGGCGGGCACTCGGAACACTGAAGCTTTCTTT.

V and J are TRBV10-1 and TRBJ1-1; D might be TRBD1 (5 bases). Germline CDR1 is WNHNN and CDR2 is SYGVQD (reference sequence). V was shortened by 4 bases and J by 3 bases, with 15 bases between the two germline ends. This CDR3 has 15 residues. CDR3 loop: CASSVIRARHTEAFF. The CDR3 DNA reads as TGCGCCAGCAGTGTAATCAGGGCTCGGCACACTGAAGCTTTCTTT.

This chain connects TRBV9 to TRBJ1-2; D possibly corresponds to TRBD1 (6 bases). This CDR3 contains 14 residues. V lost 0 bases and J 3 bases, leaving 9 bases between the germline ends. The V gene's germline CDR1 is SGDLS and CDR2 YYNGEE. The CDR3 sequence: CASSVDGQYYGYTF. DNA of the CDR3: TGTGCCAGCAGCGTAGACGGACAGTACTATGGCTACACCTTC.

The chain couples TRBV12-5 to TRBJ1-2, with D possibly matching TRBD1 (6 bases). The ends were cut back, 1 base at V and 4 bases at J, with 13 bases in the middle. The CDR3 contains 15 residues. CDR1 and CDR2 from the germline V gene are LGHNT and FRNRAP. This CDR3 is CASGLEGGAGYGYTF. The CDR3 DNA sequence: TGTGCTAGTGGTTTGGAGGGGGGCGCAGGCTATGGCTACACCTTC.

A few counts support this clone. The CDR3 sequence: CASSLRGGPPYEQYF. CDR3 coding DNA: TGTGCCAGCAGCCTCCGGGGGGGGCCGCCCTACGAGCAGTACTTC. The J gene is TRBJ2-7, the V gene TRBV7-2; TRBD2 aligns across 8 bases. CDR1 and CDR2 from the germline V gene are SGHTA and FQGNSA. With V trimmed by 5 bases and J by 2 bases, 8 bases remained unmatched. The CDR3 has 15 amino acids.

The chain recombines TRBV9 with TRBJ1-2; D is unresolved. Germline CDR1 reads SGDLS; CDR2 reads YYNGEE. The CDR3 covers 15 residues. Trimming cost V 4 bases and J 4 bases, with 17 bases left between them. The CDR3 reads CASSPPPGAGYGYTF. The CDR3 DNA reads TGTGCCAGCAGCCCCCCCCCTGGCGCAGGCTATGGCTACACCTTC.

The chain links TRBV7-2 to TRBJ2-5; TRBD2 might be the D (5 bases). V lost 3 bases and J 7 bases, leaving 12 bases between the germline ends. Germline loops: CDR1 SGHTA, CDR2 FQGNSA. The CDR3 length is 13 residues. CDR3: CASSFGSGGTQYF. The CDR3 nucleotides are TGTGCCAGCAGCTTTGGATCTGGAGGGACCCAGTACTTC.

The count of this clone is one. Here the CDR3 DNA reads TGTGCCATCAGTGGGGACAGCGCTAGCTCCTACGAGCAGTACTTC. The encoded protein is CAISGDSASSYEQYF. This chain links TRBV10-3 with TRBJ2-7, with 7 bases that match TRBD1. The CDR3 totals 15 residues. Germline CDR1 reads ENHRY; CDR2 reads SYGVKD. Germline trimming cut 4 bases from V and 0 bases from J; bases unmatched to any gene: 6.

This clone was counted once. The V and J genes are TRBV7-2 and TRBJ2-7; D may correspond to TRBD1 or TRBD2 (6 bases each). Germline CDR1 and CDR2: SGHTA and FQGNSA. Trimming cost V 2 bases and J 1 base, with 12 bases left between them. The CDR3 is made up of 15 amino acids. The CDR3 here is CASSLRGQVSYEQYF. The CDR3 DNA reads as TGTGCCAGCAGCTTACGGGGGCAGGTTTCCTACGAGCAGTACTTC.

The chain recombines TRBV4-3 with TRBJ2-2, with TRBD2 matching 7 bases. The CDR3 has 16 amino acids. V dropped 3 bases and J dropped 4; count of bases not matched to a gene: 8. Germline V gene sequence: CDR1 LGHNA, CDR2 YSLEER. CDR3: CASSQDRRGSTGELFF. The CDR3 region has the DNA TGCGCCAGCAGCCAGGATCGGCGGGGGAGCACCGGGGAGCTGTTTTTT.

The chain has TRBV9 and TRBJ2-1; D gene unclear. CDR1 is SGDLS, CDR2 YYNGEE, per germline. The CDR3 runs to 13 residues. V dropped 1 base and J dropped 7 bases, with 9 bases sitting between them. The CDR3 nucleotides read TGTGCCAGCAGCGTAACTTCCGAGAATGAGCAGTTCTTC. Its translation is CASSVTSENEQFF.

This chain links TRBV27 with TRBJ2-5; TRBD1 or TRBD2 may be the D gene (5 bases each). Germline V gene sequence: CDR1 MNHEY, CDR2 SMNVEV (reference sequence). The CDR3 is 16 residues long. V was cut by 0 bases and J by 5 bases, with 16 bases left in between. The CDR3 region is CASSLSPTGAPETQYF. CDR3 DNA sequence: TGTGCCAGCAGTTTATCGCCCACCGGGGCCCCCGAGACCCAGTACTTC.

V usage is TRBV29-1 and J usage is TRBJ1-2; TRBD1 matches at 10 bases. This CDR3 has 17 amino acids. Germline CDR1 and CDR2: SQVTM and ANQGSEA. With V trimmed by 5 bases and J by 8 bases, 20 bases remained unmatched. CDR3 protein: CSVLKWAGQGQMSGYTF. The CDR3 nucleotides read TGCAGCGTTTTGAAATGGGCGGGACAGGGGCAAATGAGCGGCTACACCTTC. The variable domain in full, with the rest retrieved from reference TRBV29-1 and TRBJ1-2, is SAVISQKPSRDICQRGTSLTIQCQVDSQVTMMFWYRQQPGQSLTLIATANQGSEATYESGFVIDKFPISRPNLTFSTLTVSNMSPEDSSIYLCSVLKWAGQGQMSGYTFGSGTRLTVV.

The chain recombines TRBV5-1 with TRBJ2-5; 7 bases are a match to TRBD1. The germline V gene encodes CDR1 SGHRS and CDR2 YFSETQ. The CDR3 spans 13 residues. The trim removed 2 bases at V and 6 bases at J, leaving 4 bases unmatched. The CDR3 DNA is TGCGCCAGCAGCTTTACAGGGGAAAAGACCCAGTACTTC. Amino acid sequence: CASSFTGEKTQYF.

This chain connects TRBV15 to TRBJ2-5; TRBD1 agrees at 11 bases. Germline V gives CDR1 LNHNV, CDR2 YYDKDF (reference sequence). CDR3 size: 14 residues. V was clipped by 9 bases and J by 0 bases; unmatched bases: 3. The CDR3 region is CATQDRGHQETQYF. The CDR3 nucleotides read TGTGCCACTCAGGACAGGGGGCACCAAGAGACCCAGTACTTC.

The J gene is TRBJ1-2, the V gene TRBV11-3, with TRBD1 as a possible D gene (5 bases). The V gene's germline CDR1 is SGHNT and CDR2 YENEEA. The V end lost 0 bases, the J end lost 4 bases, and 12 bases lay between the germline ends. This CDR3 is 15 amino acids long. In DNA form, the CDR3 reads TGTGCCAGCAGCTTAGATCCGGAAAGGGGCTATGGCTACACCTTC. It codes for CASSLDPERGYGYTF.